The next 8 T cell receptor beta chains were all read from a single sample in a study of response to subunit inactivated influenza vaccine. TCRdb analysed the RT-PCR reads with MiXCR anew, one entry per CDR3 protein. The profile shows roughly 650,000 distinct CDR3 sequences, 12% to 15% of them singletons. This sample comprised PBMCs from blood, obtained 14 to 15 days before vaccination. The receptors derive from a man aged 45-65 years who received an inactivated influenza vaccine.

This sequence joins TRBV25-1 and TRBJ2-3; D perhaps matches TRBD2 (6 bases). The V end lost 5 bases, the J end lost 4 bases, and 16 bases lay between the germline ends. Germline V gives CDR1 MGHDK, CDR2 SYGVNS. CDR3 length: 15 residues. CDR3 bases: TGTGCCAGCAGTTTGGACGGAGGGTGGGCAGATACGCAGTATTTT. This sequence encodes CASSLDGGWADTQYF. Combining the CDR3 with reference TRBV25-1 and TRBJ2-3 gives the whole variable domain EADIYQTPRYLVIGTGKKITLECSQTMGHDKMYWYQQDPGMELHLIHYSYGVNSTEKGDLSSESTVSRIRTEHFPLTLESARPSHTSQYLCASSLDGGWADTQYFGPGTRLTVL.

This chain connects TRBV6-2 or TRBV6-3 to TRBJ1-5; 7 bases line up with TRBD1. The germline V gene has CDR1 MNHEY and CDR2 SVGEGT. After removal of 5 bases from V and 1 base from J, the junction contained 8 bases not matched to a gene. The CDR3 contains 16 residues. The CDR3 is CASSRPGTVSNQPQHF. CDR3 DNA sequence: TGTGCCAGCAGTCGTCCCGGGACAGTGAGCAATCAGCCCCAGCATTTT.

The chain employs TRBV12-3 or TRBV12-4 and TRBJ2-3; a possible D gene is TRBD1 (6 bases). This CDR3 region has 14 residues. The V end lost 1 base, the J end lost 6 bases, and 11 bases lay between the germline ends. Here the CDR3 DNA reads TGTGCCAGCAGTTTAGAGTGGGGGCCGGATACGCAGTATTTT. Encoded protein: CASSLEWGPDTQYF.

The chain joins TRBV7-9 to TRBJ2-1, with 7 nucleotides matching TRBD2. Germline CDR1 reads SEHNR; CDR2 reads FQNEAQ (reference sequence). V was pared by 5 bases and J by 4 bases, with 11 bases of the junction left unmatched. The CDR3 extends over 16 amino acids. CDR3 sequence: CASSRERGYSYNEQFF. CDR3 nucleotides: TGTGCCAGCAGCAGGGAGCGGGGCTACTCTTACAATGAGCAGTTCTTC.

This clonotype showed up just a few times. This chain links TRBV12-3 or TRBV12-4 with TRBJ2-1, with D perhaps TRBD2 (5 bases). The CDR3 has 12 amino acids. Trimming pared 3 bases from V and 9 bases from J, leaving 9 bases between. This CDR3 reads CASSFPGSEQFF. CDR3 sequence (DNA): TGTGCCAGCAGTTTCCCGGGGAGTGAGCAGTTCTTC.

This chain links TRBV4-2 with TRBJ2-1, with 9 bases identical to TRBD2. The ends lost 4 bases at V and 5 bases at J; junction bases unmatched: 3. The V gene's germline CDR1 is LGHNA and CDR2 YNFKEQ. This CDR3 comprises 14 residues. CDR3 in amino acids: CASSRSSGNNEQFF. For the CDR3, the DNA is TGTGCCAGCAGCCGGTCTAGCGGGAACAATGAGCAGTTCTTC.

The V and J genes are TRBV18 and TRBJ1-3, with D uncertain. The length of the CDR3 is 15 residues. The V end lost 0 bases, the J end lost 3 bases, and 9 bases lay between the germline ends. Germline CDR1 KGHSH, CDR2 LQKENI. The CDR3 reads CASSPPSGDGNTIYF. DNA of the CDR3: TGTGCCAGCTCACCACCTTCCGGGGATGGAAACACCATATATTTT.

This clonotype turned up a few times. V is TRBV9 and J is TRBJ2-3; 8 bases fit TRBD1. Germline loops: CDR1 SGDLS, CDR2 YYNGEE. V shed 3 bases, J shed 1 base, and the junction held 7 bases outside the gene matches. This CDR3 region has 16 residues. The CDR3 here is CASSAMQGAGTDTQYF. The CDR3 DNA reads TGTGCCAGCAGCGCGATGCAGGGGGCCGGCACAGATACGCAGTATTTT.